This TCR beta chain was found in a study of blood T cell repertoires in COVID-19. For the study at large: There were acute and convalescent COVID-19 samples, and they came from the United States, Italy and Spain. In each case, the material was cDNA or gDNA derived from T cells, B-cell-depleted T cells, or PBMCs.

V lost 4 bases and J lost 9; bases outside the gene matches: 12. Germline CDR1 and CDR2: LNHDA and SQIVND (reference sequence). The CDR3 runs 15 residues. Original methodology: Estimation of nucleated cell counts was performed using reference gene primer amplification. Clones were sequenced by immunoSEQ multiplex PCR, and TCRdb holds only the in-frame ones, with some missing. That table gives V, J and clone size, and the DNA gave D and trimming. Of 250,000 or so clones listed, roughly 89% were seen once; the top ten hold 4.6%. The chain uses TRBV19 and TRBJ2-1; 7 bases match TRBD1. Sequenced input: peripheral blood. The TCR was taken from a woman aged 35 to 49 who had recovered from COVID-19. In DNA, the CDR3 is TGTGCCAGTAGTACAGGGGGTACGTTTCTGGGTGAGCAGTTCTTC. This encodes CASSTGGTFLGEQFF. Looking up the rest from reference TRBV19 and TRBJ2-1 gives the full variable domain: DGGITQSPKYLFRKEGQNVTLSCEQNLNHDAMYWYRQDPGQGLRLIYYSQIVNDFQKGDIAEGYSVSREKKESFPLTVTSAQKNPTAFYLCASSTGGTFLGEQFFGPGTRLTVL.